This T cell receptor (beta chain) was profiled in a study of cytotoxic CD8 clonotypes in ibrutinib-treated CLL. Study background: When averaged across all of the samples, the counts came to 200,000 to 300,000 productive templates and 80,000 to 100,000 productive rearrangements.

This clone was recorded once. The antigen is not known. Per germline, CDR1 MNHEY and CDR2 SMNVEV (reference sequence). Trimming stripped 9 bases from V and 2 bases from J, with 17 bases between. This CDR3 region has 14 residues. With sequencing, the targeted depth ranged from 1 in 200,000 to 1 in 1 million T cells. The data were produced by immunoSEQ multiplex PCR, yet TCRdb's version contains in-frame clones alone and is incomplete. The data show some 200,000 clones, over 55% seen once. General study findings and limits: Public clonotypes were rare and shrank or held steady on treatment.

The receptor comes from a human donor with chronic lymphocytic leukemia. V usage is TRBV27 and J usage is TRBJ2-7, with TRBD1 as a possible D gene (6 bases). This specimen was PBMCs, taken after 24 months of ibrutinib treatment. CDR3 bases: TGTGCCAGGCCCCAGGGACAAGAAGCCTACGAGCAGTACTTC. This gives the protein CARPQGQEAYEQYF.